These 12 T cell receptor beta chains originate from one sample sequenced in a study of T-cell reconstitution after alpha-beta-depleted transplantation in children. This sample's TCRbeta library carried unique molecular identifier barcodes. TCRdb fed the PCR reads into MiXCR, producing one record per CDR3 protein. The sample lists some 190,000 distinct CDR3 sequences, over 8.5% occurring once. The starting material was PBMCs, obtained before TCRalphabeta/CD19-depleted stem cell transplant. The receptors come from a boy aged 2-15 years with acute myeloid leukemia, due to receive a stem cell transplant.

This clonotype was detected ten times or more. The rearrangement uses TRBV5-1 and TRBJ2-3; perhaps TRBD2 as D (6 bases). Trimming left V 0 bases short and J 6 bases short, with 17 bases between. Germline-derived CDR1 and CDR2 are SGHRS and YFSETQ. There are 16 residues in the CDR3. The CDR3 here is CASSLAGSGESDTQYF. CDR3 DNA: TGCGCCAGCAGCTTGGCCGGGTCGGGAGAGAGTGATACGCAGTATTTT.

This clonotype showed up many times. The gene calls are TRBV12-3 or TRBV12-4 and TRBJ2-1, with D perhaps TRBD1 (7 bases). V was clipped by 6 bases and J by 5 bases, with 17 bases between them. This CDR3 has 15 amino acids. The CDR3 loop is CASRAGQWGDNEQFF. In nucleotides, the CDR3 is TGTGCCAGCAGGGCGGGACAGTGGGGGGACAATGAGCAGTTCTTC.

This clonotype appeared a single time. Being one base from a much bigger clone, this may be a read error. The V call is TRBV5-4, the J call TRBJ2-1; D might be TRBD2 (7 bases). The CDR3 length is 15 residues. CDR1 is SGHNT, CDR2 YYREEE, per germline (reference sequence). For the CDR3, the DNA is TGTGCCAGCAGCTCCTTGGGGGGGGCCGTCAATGAGCATTTCTTC. Residues: CASSSLGGAVNEHFF. The full variable domain, rest sourced from reference TRBV5-4 and TRBJ2-1, is ETGVTQSPTHLIKTRGQQVTLRCSSQSGHNTVSWYQQALGQGPQFIFQYYREEENGRGNFPPRFSGLQFPNYSSELNVNALELDDSALYLCASSSLGGAVNEHFFGPGTRLTVL.

This clonotype was picked up many times. The CDR3 loop reads CSAPGLAGAGWHEQYF. Here the CDR3 DNA reads TGCAGTGCGCCGGGACTAGCGGGAGCCGGATGGCACGAGCAGTACTTC. V and J are TRBV20-1 and TRBJ2-7; 14 bases are shared with TRBD2. The CDR3 extends over 16 amino acids. Germline V gene lookup returns CDR1 DFQATT and CDR2 SNEGSKA (reference sequence). Trimming cost V 6 bases and J 5 bases; bases outside gene matches: 12.

There are many counts of this clonotype. CDR3 protein: CASSPTGQGSISSPLHF. The CDR3 DNA sequence: TGTGCCAGCAGCCCAACGGGACAGGGGAGTATCAGTTCACCCCTCCACTTT. The rearrangement joins TRBV7-9 to TRBJ1-6, with 10 bases that match TRBD1. Germline V CDR1 and CDR2: SEHNR, FQNEAQ (reference sequence). With 5 bases clipped from V and 9 bases from J, the junction kept 13 bases outside the gene matches. The CDR3 totals 17 residues.

This clonotype has at least ten counts. V gene TRBV12-3 or TRBV12-4 combines with J gene TRBJ2-1; TRBD2 is a possible D gene (5 bases). The CDR3 is made up of 13 amino acids. Between the trimmed V and J ends, which lost 3 bases and 3 bases, there was a span of 6 bases. The CDR3 region is CASSLGDYNEQFF. In nucleotides, the CDR3 is TGTGCCAGCAGTTTGGGAGACTACAATGAGCAGTTCTTC.

The V gene is TRBV3-1, the J gene TRBJ2-1; D ambiguous. This CDR3 has 15 amino acids. CDR1 is LGHDT, CDR2 YNNKEL, per germline (reference sequence). The V and J ends lost 5 bases and 6 bases respectively, with 17 bases between them. The CDR3 nucleotides are TGTGCCAGCAGCTCCAAGATTGGGTTAGTCAATGAGCAGTTCTTC. Translation gives CASSSKIGLVNEQFF.

In this sample, this clonotype turned up many times. The gene calls are TRBV4-1 and TRBJ1-5, with TRBD1 matching over 8 bases. Unmatched junction bases numbered 6, after V lost 1 base and J lost 4 bases. The length of the CDR3 is 16 residues. Germline V gene data show CDR1 as MGHRA and CDR2 as YSYEKL. The CDR3 reads CASSQVPGGPNQPQHF. The CDR3 region has the DNA TGCGCCAGCAGCCAAGTCCCAGGGGGCCCAAATCAGCCCCAGCATTTT.

This clonotype has ten or more counts. The chain uses TRBV7-8 and TRBJ1-2, with no clear D. The length of the CDR3 is 14 residues. The germline gives CDR1 SGHVS, CDR2 FQNEAQ. Trimming removed 5 bases from V and 4 bases from J, with 14 bases in between. In DNA form, the CDR3 reads TGTGCCAGCAGCGCCACGGACCGATCCTATGGCTACACCTTC. Residues: CASSATDRSYGYTF.

This clonotype was detected ten times or more. The chain couples TRBV27 to TRBJ1-2; D is possibly TRBD1 (5 bases). With 8 bases removed from V and 5 bases from J, the gap between germline ends came to 15 bases. Germline CDR1 is MNHEY and CDR2 is SMNVEV (reference sequence). This CDR3 contains 13 residues. The CDR3 loop reads CASLGGRLYGYTF. CDR3 nucleotides: TGTGCCAGCCTGGGGGGACGGCTGTATGGCTACACCTTC.

This clonotype came up many times. The CDR3 reads CSAAGGEQFF. DNA of the CDR3: TGCAGTGCAGCGGGAGGGGAGCAGTTCTTC. This chain links TRBV20-1 with TRBJ2-1, with 10 bases fitting TRBD2. J was trimmed by 10 bases and V by 6 bases; bases with no gene match: 0. This CDR3 has 10 residues. CDR1 DFQATT and CDR2 SNEGSKA come from the germline V gene (reference sequence).

The V and J genes are TRBV5-4 and TRBJ2-6; TRBD1 agrees at 8 bases. Unmatched junction bases numbered 10, after V lost 0 bases and J lost 2 bases. Germline V gene lookup returns CDR1 SGHNT and CDR2 YYREEE (reference sequence). The CDR3 is 19 amino acids. As DNA, the CDR3 is TGTGCCAGCAGCTTGGCCAACCTCCGGACAGGGCCTGGGGCCAACGTCCTGACTTTC. It specifies CASSLANLRTGPGANVLTF. Filled out from reference TRBV5-4 and TRBJ2-6, the complete variable domain reads ETGVTQSPTHLIKTRGQQVTLRCSSQSGHNTVSWYQQALGQGPQFIFQYYREEENGRGNFPPRFSGLQFPNYSSELNVNALELDDSALYLCASSLANLRTGPGANVLTFGAGSRLTVL.